This T cell receptor beta chain stems from a study of T cells in Graves' hyperthyroidism and ophthalmopathy. This clonotype was seen only a few times. TCR beta CDR3 region amplification was performed from RNA transcripts. The TCR CDR3 first-round RT-PCR relied on the HTBI primer set. TCRdb used MiXCR to reprocess the multiplex PCR reads, holding one entry per CDR3 protein. The sample holds about 570,000 distinct CDR3 sequences; around 45% are singletons and the top ten take 15% to 20%. Germline lookup yields CDR1 SNHLY and CDR2 FYNNEI. Trimming removed 6 bases at V and 8 bases at J, with 11 bases between. The CDR3 is made up of 12 amino acids.

This receptor was obtained from an adult woman with Graves' disease, either hyperthyroidism or ophthalmopathy (not recorded which). The sample comprised peripheral blood or thyroid tissue (not recorded which). The rearrangement links TRBV2 to TRBJ2-1; D gene unclear. CDR3 DNA: TGTGCCAGCAGCGCCCGGTTTGATGAGCAGTTCTTC. Translation: CASSARFDEQFF.